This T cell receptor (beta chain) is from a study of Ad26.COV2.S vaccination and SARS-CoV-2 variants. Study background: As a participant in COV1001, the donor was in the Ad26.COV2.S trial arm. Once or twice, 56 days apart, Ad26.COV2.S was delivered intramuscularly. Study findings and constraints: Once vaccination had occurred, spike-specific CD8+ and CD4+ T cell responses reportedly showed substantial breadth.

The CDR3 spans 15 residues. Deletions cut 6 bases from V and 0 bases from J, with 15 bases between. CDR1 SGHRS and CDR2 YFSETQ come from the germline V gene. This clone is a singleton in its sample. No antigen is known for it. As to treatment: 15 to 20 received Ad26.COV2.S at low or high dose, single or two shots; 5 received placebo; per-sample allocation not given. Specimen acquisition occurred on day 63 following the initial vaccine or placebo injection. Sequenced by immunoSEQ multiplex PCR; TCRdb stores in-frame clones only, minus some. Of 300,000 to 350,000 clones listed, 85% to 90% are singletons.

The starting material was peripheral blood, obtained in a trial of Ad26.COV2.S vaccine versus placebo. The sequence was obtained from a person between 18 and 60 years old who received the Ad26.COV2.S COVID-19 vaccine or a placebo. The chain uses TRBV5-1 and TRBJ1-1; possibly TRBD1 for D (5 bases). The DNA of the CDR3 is TGCGCCAGCAACCTTGACAGCATCATGAACACTGAAGCTTTCTTT. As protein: CASNLDSIMNTEAFF.